Reported below is one TCR beta chain. V was clipped by 4 bases and J by 5 bases, with 18 bases between them. From germline, CDR1 is SGHKS and CDR2 YYEKEE (reference sequence). The CDR3 contains 15 residues. The sample is drawn from a study of PD-L1 blockade in urothelial cancer. Background on the study: Administration of atezolizumab to patients began in about 2014, at 1,200 mg intravenously every 3 weeks. Typically, measured as a median, blood samples had 130,000 to 150,000 T cells. The analyses of blood took place 3 weeks (second dose) and 6 weeks after treatment start.

Profiled with immunoSEQ multiplex PCR; TCRdb holds only in-frame clones, not every one. Counted here are about 52,000 clones, 75% occurring once; the ten biggest clones make up under 4.5%. Noted time point: pretreatment peripheral blood. Patient disease was locally advanced or metastatic urothelial carcinoma. This TCR derives from a man between 65 and 80 years old with urothelial cancer. The J gene is TRBJ1-1, the V gene TRBV5-5, with D unresolved. Sequenced here: PBMCs, sampled around atezolizumab (anti-PD-L1) treatment. As DNA, the CDR3 is TGTGCCAGCAGCACAATTTTGTACGGGGAAACTGAAGCTTTCTTT. This encodes CASSTILYGETEAFF.